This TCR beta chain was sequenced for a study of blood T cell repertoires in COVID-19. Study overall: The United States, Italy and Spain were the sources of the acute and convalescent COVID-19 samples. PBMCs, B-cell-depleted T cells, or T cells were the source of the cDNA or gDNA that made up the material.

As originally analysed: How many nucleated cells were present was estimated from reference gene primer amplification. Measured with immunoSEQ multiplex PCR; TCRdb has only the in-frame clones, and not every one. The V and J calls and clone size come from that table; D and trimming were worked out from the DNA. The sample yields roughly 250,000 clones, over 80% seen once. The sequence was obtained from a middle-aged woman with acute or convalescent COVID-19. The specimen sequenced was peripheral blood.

Here the CDR3 reads CASSKRSTAGDREQYV. DNA of the CDR3: TGTGCCAGCAGCAAACGTTCAACGGCGGGAGACCGGGAGCAGTACGTC. The chain combines TRBV21-1 with TRBJ2-7; the table assigns TRBD2, which was not confirmed against the DNA. TRBV21-1 is tagged as a pseudogene. The length of the CDR3 is 16 residues.